This T cell receptor beta chain was retrieved from a study of T cells in Graves' hyperthyroidism and ophthalmopathy. Findings and caveats of the study: A model built on 13 V-J features separated ophthalmopathy from stable hyperthyroidism.

TCR beta CDR3 regions were amplified from RNA. The TCR CDR3 was amplified in a first-round RT-PCR using the HTBI primer set. Via MiXCR, TCRdb re-called the multiplex PCR reads, giving one row per CDR3 protein. The table has hundreds of thousands of distinct CDR3 sequences, roughly 18% seen once; the top ten hold 15% to 20%. V lost 0 bases, J lost 3 bases, and 5 bases stayed unmatched. Germline V gene data show CDR1 as DFQATT and CDR2 as SNEGSKA (reference sequence). The CDR3 loop spans 15 amino acids. This clonotype has ten or more counts. What it recognizes is unknown. A patient was excluded if there was uncontrolled infection, other autoimmune disease, pregnancy or lactation.

This sequence joins TRBV20-1 and TRBJ2-7; the match to TRBD2 covers 10 bases. Sample: blood. The sequence derives from a woman younger than 35 with Graves' ophthalmopathy. CDR3 amino acids: CSARDVAGGDYEQYF. The CDR3 coding sequence is TGCAGTGCTAGAGATGTAGCGGGGGGAGACTACGAGCAGTACTTC.